A single T cell receptor beta chain is shown here with its context. The antigen remains undetermined. V was trimmed by 5 bases and J by 2 bases, leaving 10 bases between them. CDR3 length: 14 amino acids. Germline values: CDR1 SGHAT, CDR2 FQDESV (reference sequence). Primers included in the PCR were 60 Vbeta and 13 Jbeta primers. The assay was immunoSEQ multiplex PCR, and TCRdb's table has in-frame clones only and misses some. Among about 90,000 clones listed, roughly 60% were seen once. The data derive from a study of cytomegalovirus exposure and HLA in healthy donors. General study points: In an earlier analysis, about 87% or about 30%: the productive usage of most TCR beta V segments. Some TCR beta chains (roughly 160 of them) were listed as cytomegalovirus-associated.

Sequencing used PBMCs. The sequence was collected from a woman in her fifties or sixties in good health and CMV-seropositive. The chain is built from TRBV11-1 and TRBJ1-3; TRBD1 is a possible D gene (6 bases). CDR3 sequence reads: CASSQGTAGNTIYF. In DNA form, the CDR3 reads TGTGCCAGCAGCCAGGGGACCGCTGGAAACACCATATATTTT. The variable domain in full, completed from reference TRBV11-1 and TRBJ1-3, reads EAEVAQSPRYKITEKSQAVAFWCDPISGHATLYWYRQILGQGPELLVQFQDESVVDDSQLPKDRFSAERLKGVDSTLKIQPAELGDSAMYLCASSQGTAGNTIYFGEGSWLTVV.